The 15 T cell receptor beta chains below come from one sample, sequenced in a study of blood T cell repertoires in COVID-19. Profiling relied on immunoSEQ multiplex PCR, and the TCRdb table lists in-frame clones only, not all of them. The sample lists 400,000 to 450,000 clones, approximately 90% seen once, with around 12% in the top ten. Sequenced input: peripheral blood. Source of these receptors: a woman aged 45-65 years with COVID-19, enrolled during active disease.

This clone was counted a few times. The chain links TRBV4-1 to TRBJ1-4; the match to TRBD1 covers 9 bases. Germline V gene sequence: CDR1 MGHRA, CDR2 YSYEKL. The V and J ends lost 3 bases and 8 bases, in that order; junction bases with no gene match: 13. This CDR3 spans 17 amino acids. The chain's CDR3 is CASSHPDPQGAWEKLFF. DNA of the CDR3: TGCGCCAGCAGCCATCCCGACCCACAGGGGGCGTGGGAAAAACTGTTTTTT.

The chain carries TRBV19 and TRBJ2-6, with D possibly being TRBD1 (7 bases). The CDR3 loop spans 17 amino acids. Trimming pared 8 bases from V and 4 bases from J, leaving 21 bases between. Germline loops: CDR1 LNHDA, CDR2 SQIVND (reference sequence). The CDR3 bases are TGTGCCAGTCTGCCTCGGGGACAGCGGGCAGGGGCCAACGTCCTGACTTTC. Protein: CASLPRGQRAGANVLTF.

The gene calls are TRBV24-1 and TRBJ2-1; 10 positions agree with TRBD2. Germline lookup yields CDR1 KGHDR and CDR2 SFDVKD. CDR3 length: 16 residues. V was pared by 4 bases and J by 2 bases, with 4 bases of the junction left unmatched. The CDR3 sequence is CATSDPTSGAYNEQFF. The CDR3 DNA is TGTGCCACCAGTGACCCCACTAGCGGGGCCTACAATGAGCAGTTCTTC.

DNA of the CDR3: TGTGCCAGCAGCAAGGGACAGGTCACGGCGGAGGGTGGCTACACCTTC. It specifies CASSKGQVTAEGGYTF. The chain combines TRBV5-4 with TRBJ1-2; TRBD1 aligns across 8 bases. CDR3 length equals 16 residues. CDR1 and CDR2 from the germline V gene are SGHNT and YYREEE (reference sequence). With 4 bases clipped from V and 7 bases from J, the junction kept 15 bases outside the gene matches. Full variable domain (rest looked up from reference TRBV5-4 and TRBJ1-2): ETGVTQSPTHLIKTRGQQVTLRCSSQSGHNTVSWYQQALGQGPQFIFQYYREEENGRGNFPPRFSGLQFPNYSSELNVNALELDDSALYLCASSKGQVTAEGGYTFGSGTRLTVV.

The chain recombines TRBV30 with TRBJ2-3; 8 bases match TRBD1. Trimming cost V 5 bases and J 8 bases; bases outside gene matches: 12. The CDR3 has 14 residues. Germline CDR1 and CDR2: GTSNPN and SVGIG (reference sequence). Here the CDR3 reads CAWARDRLGGTQYF. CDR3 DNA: TGTGCCTGGGCCAGGGACAGGCTAGGGGGTACGCAGTATTTT.

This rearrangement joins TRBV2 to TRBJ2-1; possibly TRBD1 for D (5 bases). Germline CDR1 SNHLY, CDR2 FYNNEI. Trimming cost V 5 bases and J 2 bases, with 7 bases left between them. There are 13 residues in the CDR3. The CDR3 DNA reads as TGTGCCAGCAGTCAGGGAACCTACAATGAGCAGTTCTTC. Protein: CASSQGTYNEQFF.

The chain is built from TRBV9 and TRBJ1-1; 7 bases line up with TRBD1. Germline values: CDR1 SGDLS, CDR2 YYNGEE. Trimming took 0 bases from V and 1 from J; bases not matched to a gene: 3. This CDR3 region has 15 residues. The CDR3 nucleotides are TGTGCCAGCAGCGTAGAAGGGGGCAAGAACACTGAAGCTTTCTTT. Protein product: CASSVEGGKNTEAFF.

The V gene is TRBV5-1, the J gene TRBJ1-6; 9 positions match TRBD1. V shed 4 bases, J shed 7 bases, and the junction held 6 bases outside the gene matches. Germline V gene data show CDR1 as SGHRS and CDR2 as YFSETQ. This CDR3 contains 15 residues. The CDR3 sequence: CASSRSTGGNSPLHF. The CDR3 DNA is TGCGCCAGCAGCAGATCGACAGGGGGAAATTCACCCCTCCACTTT.

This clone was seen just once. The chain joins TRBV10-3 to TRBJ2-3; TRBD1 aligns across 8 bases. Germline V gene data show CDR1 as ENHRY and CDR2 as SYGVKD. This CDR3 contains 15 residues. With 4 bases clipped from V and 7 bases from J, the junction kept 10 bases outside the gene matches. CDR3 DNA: TGTGCCATCAGTGGAGAGAGCCAGGGGGCCCATACGCAGTATTTT. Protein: CAISGESQGAHTQYF.

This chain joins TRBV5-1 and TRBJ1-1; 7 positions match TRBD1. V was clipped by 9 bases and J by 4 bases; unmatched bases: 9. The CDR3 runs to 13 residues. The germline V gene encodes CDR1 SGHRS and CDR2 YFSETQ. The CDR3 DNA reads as TGCGCCACCCGAAGGGGGCCGATCACTGAAGCTTTCTTT. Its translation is CATRRGPITEAFF.

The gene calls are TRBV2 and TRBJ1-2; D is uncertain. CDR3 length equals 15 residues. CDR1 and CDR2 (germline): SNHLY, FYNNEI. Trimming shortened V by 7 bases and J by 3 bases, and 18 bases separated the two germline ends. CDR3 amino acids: CASNTIPGVDYGYTF. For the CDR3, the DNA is TGTGCCAGCAATACGATCCCGGGAGTGGACTATGGCTACACCTTC.

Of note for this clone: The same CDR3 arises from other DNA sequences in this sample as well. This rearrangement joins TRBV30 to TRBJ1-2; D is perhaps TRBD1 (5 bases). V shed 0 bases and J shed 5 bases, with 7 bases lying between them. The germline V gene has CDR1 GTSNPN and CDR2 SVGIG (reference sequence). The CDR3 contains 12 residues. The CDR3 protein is CAWSVGVYGYTF. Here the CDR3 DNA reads TGTGCCTGGAGTGTAGGGGTTTATGGCTACACCTTC.

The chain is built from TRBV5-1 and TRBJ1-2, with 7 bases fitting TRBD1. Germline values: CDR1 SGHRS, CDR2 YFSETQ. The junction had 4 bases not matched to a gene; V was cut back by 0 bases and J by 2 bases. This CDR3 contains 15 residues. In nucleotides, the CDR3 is TGCGCCAGCAGCTTGGGACAGGGTAACAACTATGGCTACACCTTC. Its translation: CASSLGQGNNYGYTF.

The CDR3, as DNA: TGTGCCAGCAGCCGAGACAGCCACACTGAAGCTTTCTTT. It specifies CASSRDSHTEAFF. The chain couples TRBV12-3 or TRBV12-4 to TRBJ1-1; possibly TRBD1 for D (5 bases). V was cut by 6 bases and J by 3 bases, with 11 bases left in between. The CDR3 has 13 residues.

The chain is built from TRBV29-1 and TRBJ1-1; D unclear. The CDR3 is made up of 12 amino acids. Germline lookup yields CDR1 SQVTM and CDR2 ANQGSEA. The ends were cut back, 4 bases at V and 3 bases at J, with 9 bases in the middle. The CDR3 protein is CSVVRSDTEAFF. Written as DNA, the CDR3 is TGCAGCGTTGTCCGAAGCGACACTGAAGCTTTCTTT.